Each of the 9 T cell receptor beta chains below was sequenced from the same sample in a study of blood T cell repertoires in COVID-19. Profiling relied on immunoSEQ multiplex PCR, and the TCRdb table lists in-frame clones only, not all of them. The repertoire holds some 380,000 clones, with roughly 86% as singletons. Sequenced: peripheral blood. Receptors originate from a human donor with acute or convalescent COVID-19. The donor label of this sample is uncertain.

The chain employs TRBV11-2 and TRBJ2-2; 8 bases fit TRBD1. Germline CDR1 SGHAT, CDR2 FQNNGV. This CDR3 is built from 18 residues. V lost 4 bases, J lost 1 base, and 11 bases stayed unmatched. The CDR3 DNA reads as TGTGCCAGCAGCTCAAGACCCGGGACAGGTGGGAACACCGGGGAGCTGTTTTTT. Encoded protein: CASSSRPGTGGNTGELFF.

V and J are TRBV7-2 and TRBJ2-1, with 7 bases fitting TRBD2. Trimming removed 5 bases from V and 3 bases from J; junction bases left unmatched: 7. Germline loops: CDR1 SGHTA, CDR2 FQGNSA. There are 15 residues in the CDR3. Written as DNA, the CDR3 is TGTGCCAGCAGCCAGACCGGGACTAACTACAATGAGCAGTTCTTC. It encodes CASSQTGTNYNEQFF.

This chain links TRBV19 with TRBJ2-7; TRBD1 aligns across 10 bases. The germline CDR1 and CDR2 sequences are LNHDA and SQIVND (reference sequence). This CDR3 spans 15 amino acids. The V segment lost 6 bases and the J segment 7 bases; nucleotides outside the gene matches: 12. CDR3 loop: CASRRTGTGDWEQYF. In DNA form, the CDR3 reads TGTGCCAGTAGGAGGACCGGGACAGGGGATTGGGAGCAGTACTTC.

The chain recombines TRBV19 with TRBJ2-1, with TRBD2 matching over 13 bases. Germline values: CDR1 LNHDA, CDR2 SQIVND (reference sequence). This CDR3 is built from 15 residues. The trim removed 5 bases at V and 9 bases at J, leaving 7 bases unmatched. The CDR3 loop reads CASSHRTSGGPEQFF. Here the CDR3 DNA reads TGTGCCAGTAGTCATCGGACTAGCGGGGGCCCTGAGCAGTTCTTC.

This clone was detected a few times. This chain connects TRBV5-1 to TRBJ2-1; TRBD1 aligns across 10 bases. CDR1 SGHRS and CDR2 YFSETQ come from the germline V gene. This CDR3 contains 17 residues. Losses at the gene ends were 2 bases for V and 6 bases for J; bases not matched to a gene: 11. The CDR3, as DNA: TGCGCCAGCAGCTTTAGGGACAGGGGTTCCTCGTCCAATGAGCAGTTCTTC. Translating it yields CASSFRDRGSSSNEQFF. The full variable domain, with the rest looked up from reference TRBV5-1 and TRBJ2-1, is KAGVTQTPRYLIKTRGQQVTLSCSPISGHRSVSWYQQTPGQGLQFLFEYFSETQRNKGNFPGRFSGRQFSNSRSEMNVSTLELGDSALYLCASSFRDRGSSSNEQFFGPGTRLTVL.

J is TRBJ1-1 and V is TRBV7-2; perhaps TRBD1 as D (6 bases). V was pared by 11 bases and J by 0 bases, with 19 bases between. This CDR3 has 15 residues. Per the germline V gene, CDR1 is SGHTA and CDR2 is FQGNSA. CDR3 in DNA: TGTGCCGCCGCTAGAGGACAGATACTGAACACTGAAGCTTTCTTT. It yields the protein CAAARGQILNTEAFF.

This clone was seen once. Other nucleotide sequences in the sample specify the same CDR3. The rearrangement joins TRBV4-2 to TRBJ2-1; 11 positions agree with TRBD2. This CDR3 comprises 16 residues. Germline V gives CDR1 LGHNA, CDR2 YNFKEQ. The ends lost 0 bases at V and 4 bases at J; junction bases unmatched: 2. CDR3 in DNA: TGTGCCAGCAGCCAAGAGTTAGCGGGAGGGTACAATGAGCAGTTCTTC. It codes for CASSQELAGGYNEQFF.

The genes are TRBV19 and TRBJ2-1; tentatively, D is TRBD2 (5 bases). Germline V gene lookup returns CDR1 LNHDA and CDR2 SQIVND (reference sequence). This CDR3 contains 14 residues. V shed 5 bases and J shed 10 bases, with 18 bases lying between them. Here the CDR3 DNA reads TGTGCCAGTAGTCCGGGCGGAGGCCCAGGCGAGCAGTTCTTC. It specifies CASSPGGGPGEQFF.

The V and J genes are TRBV7-2 and TRBJ1-1, with D possibly matching TRBD1 (5 bases). The CDR3 has 14 amino acids. V gave up 2 bases and J gave up 4 bases, with 11 bases separating them. CDR1 is SGHTA, CDR2 FQGNSA, per germline. The chain's CDR3 is CASSLIGASTEAFF. CDR3 DNA sequence: TGTGCCAGCAGCTTAATTGGGGCTAGCACTGAAGCTTTCTTT.